This T cell receptor beta chain was observed in a study of T cell repertoires in cytomegalovirus infection. Study summary: Public signatures in TCR beta pointed to CMV infection and matching HLA type. Study-level findings and limits: Clonotypes of TCR beta that were HLA-C-restricted and CMV-specific dominated the ex vivo response. Frequencies of public TCR beta families were cumulated, and this identified carriers of CMV plus the relevant HLA.

In TCRdb, the reads were re-called with MiXCR into one record per CDR3 protein. The table records more than 150,000 distinct CDR3 sequences, about 21% of them present only once. This clonotype was detected many times. Its target is not known. This CDR3 contains 15 residues. V was pared by 4 bases and J by 3 bases, with 9 bases of the junction left unmatched. Germline V lookup: CDR1 SGDLS, CDR2 YYNGEE. Sequencing was carried out using PBMCs. This clonotype originated in a human donor in good health (CMV status not recorded). Some clones in this sample may be carry-over from other donors' samples. This rearrangement joins TRBV9 to TRBJ2-7; 8 bases are a match to TRBD2. For the CDR3, the DNA is TGTGCCAGCAGCCCGTCCGGGACTAGTTACTACGAGCAGTACTTC. Its protein product is CASSPSGTSYYEQYF.